The T cell receptor beta chain under discussion was sequenced for a study of CD8+ T cells in alopecia areata. Extraction of RNA preceded its reverse transcription into cDNA, which served as the sequencing template. Method: immunoSEQ multiplex PCR; TCRdb's copy keeps in-frame clones and lacks some. The sample includes 130,000 to 150,000 clones, 85% to 90% of them seen just once. V was pared by 3 bases and J by 0 bases, with 8 bases between. Germline V gives CDR1 ENHRY, CDR2 SYGVKD. The CDR3 loop spans 14 amino acids. This clone was picked up one time. CD4+ and CD8+ T cells were sorted from PBMCs stained for CD3, CD4 and CD8.

This chain connects TRBV10-3 to TRBJ2-5, with D maybe TRBD1 (6 bases). The material was CD8+ T cells sorted from blood, obtained at week 0. This TCR was recovered from a human donor with alopecia areata. The CDR3 DNA reads TGTGCCATCAGTGAAAGGGGGTACCAAGAGACCCAGTACTTC. Amino acids: CAISERGYQETQYF.